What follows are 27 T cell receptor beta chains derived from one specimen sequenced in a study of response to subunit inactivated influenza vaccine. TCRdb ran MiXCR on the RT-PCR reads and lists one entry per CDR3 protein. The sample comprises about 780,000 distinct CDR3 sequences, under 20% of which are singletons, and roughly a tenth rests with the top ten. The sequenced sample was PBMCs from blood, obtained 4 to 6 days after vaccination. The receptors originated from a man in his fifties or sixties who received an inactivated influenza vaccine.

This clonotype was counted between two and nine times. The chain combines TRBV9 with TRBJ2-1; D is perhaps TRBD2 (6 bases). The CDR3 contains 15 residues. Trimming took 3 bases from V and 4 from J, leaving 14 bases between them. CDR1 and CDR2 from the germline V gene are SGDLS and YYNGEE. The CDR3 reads CASSAGLDLYNEQFF. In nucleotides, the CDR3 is TGTGCCAGCAGCGCGGGACTGGACCTATACAATGAGCAGTTCTTC. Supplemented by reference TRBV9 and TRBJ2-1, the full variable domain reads DSGVTQTPKHLITATGQRVTLRCSPRSGDLSVYWYQQSLDQGLQFLIQYYNGEERAKGNILERFSAQQFPDLHSELNLSSLELGDSALYFCASSAGLDLYNEQFFGPGTRLTVL.

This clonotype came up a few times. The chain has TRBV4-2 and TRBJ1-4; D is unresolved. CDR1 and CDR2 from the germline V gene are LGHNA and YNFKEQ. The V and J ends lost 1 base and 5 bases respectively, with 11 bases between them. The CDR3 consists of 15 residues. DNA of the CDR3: TGTGCCAGCAGCCAAGGGGAGGGAACCAATGAAAAACTGTTTTTT. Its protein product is CASSQGEGTNEKLFF.

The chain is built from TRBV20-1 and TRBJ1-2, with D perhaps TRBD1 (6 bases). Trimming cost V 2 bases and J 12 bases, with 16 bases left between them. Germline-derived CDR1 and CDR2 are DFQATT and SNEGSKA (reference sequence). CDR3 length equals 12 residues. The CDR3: CSARHWDMIHTF. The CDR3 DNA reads TGCAGTGCTAGACATTGGGACATGATCCACACCTTC.

CDR3 sequence: CASSLPKTGISYEQYF. The CDR3 DNA reads as TGTGCCAGCAGTTTACCAAAGACAGGGATCTCCTACGAGCAGTACTTC. The rearrangement uses TRBV12-3 or TRBV12-4 and TRBJ2-7, with 7 bases matching TRBD1. The CDR3 loop spans 16 amino acids. Trimming took 2 bases from V and 0 from J; bases not matched to a gene: 7.

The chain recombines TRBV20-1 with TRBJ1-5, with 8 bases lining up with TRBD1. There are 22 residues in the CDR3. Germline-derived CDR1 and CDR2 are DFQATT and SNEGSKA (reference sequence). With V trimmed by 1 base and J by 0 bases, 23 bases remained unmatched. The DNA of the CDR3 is TGCAGTGCTAGAGGCTTAGGTCTAGGGTGGGGACAGGTCGACCTTAGCAATCAGCCCCAGCATTTT. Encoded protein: CSARGLGLGWGQVDLSNQPQHF.

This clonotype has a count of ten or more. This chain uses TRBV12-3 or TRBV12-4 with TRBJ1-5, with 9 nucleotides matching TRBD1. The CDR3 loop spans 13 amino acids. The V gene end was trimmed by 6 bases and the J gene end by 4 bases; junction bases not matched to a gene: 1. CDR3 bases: TGTGCCAGCAGCGGGACAGGGAATCAGCCCCAGCATTTT. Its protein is CASSGTGNQPQHF.

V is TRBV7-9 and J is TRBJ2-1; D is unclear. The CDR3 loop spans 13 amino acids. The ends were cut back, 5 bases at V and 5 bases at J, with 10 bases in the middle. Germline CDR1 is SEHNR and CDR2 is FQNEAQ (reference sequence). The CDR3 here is CASSKSGDNEQFF. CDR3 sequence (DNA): TGTGCCAGCAGCAAATCAGGTGACAATGAGCAGTTCTTC.

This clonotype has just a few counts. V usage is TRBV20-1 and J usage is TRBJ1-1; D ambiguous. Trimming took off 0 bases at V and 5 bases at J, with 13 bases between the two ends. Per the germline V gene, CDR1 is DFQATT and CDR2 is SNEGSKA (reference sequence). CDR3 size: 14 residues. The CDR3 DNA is TGCAGTGCTAGAGATTTCGACCTGGGGACTGAAGCTTTCTTT. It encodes CSARDFDLGTEAFF.

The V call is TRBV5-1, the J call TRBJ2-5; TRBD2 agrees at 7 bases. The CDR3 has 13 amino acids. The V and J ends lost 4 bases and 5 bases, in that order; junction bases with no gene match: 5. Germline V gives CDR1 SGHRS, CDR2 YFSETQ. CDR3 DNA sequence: TGCGCCAGCAGCGCCAGCGGGGAGGAGACCCAGTACTTC. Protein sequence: CASSASGEETQYF.

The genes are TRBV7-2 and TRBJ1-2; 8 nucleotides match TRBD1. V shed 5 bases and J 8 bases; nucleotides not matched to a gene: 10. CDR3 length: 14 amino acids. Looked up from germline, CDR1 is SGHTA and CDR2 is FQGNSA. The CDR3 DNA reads TGTGCCAGCAGCCTAGGACAGGGTATCGGGGGCTACACCTTC. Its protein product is CASSLGQGIGGYTF.

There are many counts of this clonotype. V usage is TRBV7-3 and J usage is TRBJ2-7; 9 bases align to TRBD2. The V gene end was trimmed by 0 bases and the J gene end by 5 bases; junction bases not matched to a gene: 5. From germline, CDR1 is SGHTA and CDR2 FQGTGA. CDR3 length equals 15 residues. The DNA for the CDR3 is TGTGCCAGCAGCTTAACTAGCGGGAGTTACGACGAGCAGTACTTC. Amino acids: CASSLTSGSYDEQYF. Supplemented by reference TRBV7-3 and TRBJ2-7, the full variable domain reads GAGVSQTPSNKVTEKGKYVELRCDPISGHTALYWYRQSLGQGPEFLIYFQGTGAADDSGLPNDRFFAVRPEGSVSTLKIQRTERGDSAVYLCASSLTSGSYDEQYFGPGTRLTVT.

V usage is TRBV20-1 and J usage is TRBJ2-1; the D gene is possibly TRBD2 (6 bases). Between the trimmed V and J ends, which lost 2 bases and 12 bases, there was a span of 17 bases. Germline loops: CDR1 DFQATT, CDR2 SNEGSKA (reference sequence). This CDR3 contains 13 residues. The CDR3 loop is CSARRDLLGSQFF. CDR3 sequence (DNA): TGCAGTGCTAGACGGGACTTGCTAGGGTCGCAGTTCTTC.

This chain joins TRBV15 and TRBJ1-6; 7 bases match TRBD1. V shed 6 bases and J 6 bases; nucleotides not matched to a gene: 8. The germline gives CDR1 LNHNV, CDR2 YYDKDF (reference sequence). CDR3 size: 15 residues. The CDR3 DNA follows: TGTGCCACCAGTCTACATCGACAGGGTAATTCACCCCTCCACTTT. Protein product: CATSLHRQGNSPLHF. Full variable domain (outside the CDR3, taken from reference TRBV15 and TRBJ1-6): DAMVIQNPRYQVTQFGKPVTLSCSQTLNHNVMYWYQQKSSQAPKLLFHYYDKDFNNEADTPDNFQSRRPNTSFCFLDIRSPGLGDTAMYLCATSLHRQGNSPLHFGNGTRLTVT.

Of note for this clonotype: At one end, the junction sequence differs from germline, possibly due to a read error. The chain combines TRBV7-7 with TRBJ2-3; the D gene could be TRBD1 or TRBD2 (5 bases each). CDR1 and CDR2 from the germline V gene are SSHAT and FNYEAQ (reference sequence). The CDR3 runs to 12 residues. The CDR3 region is CASSPGTGTQYF. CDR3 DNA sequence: TGTGCTAGCAGCCCCGGGACCGGTACGCAGTATTTT.

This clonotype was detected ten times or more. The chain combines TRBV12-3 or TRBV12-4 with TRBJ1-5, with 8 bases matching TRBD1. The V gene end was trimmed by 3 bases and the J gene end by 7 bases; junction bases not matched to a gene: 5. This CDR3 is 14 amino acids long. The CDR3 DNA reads TGTGCCAGCAGTTTCTCAGGGGGCCAACAGCCCCAGCATTTT. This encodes CASSFSGGQQPQHF.

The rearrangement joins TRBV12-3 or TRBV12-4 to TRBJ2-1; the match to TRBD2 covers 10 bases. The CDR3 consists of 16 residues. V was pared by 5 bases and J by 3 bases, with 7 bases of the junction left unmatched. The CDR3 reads CASSPPLAGDYNEQFF. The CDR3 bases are TGTGCCAGCAGTCCACCTCTAGCGGGAGACTACAATGAGCAGTTCTTC.

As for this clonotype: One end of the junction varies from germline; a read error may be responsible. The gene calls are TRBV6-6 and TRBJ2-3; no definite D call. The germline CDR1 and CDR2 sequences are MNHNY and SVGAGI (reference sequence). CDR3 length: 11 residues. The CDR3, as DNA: TGTGCCAGCAGTCACTCTCGAGCGCAGTATTTT. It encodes CASSHSRAQYF.

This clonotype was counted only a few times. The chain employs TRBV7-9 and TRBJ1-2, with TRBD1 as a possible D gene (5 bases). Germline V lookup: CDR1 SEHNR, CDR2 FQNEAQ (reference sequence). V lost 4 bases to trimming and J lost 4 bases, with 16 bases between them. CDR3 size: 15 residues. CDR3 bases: TGTGCCAGCAGCTACCGGAGGGACCCGGCCTATGGCTACACCTTC. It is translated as CASSYRRDPAYGYTF. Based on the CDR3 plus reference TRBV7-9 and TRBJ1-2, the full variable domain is DTGVSQNPRHKITKRGQNVTFRCDPISEHNRLYWYRQTLGQGPEFLTYFQNEAQLEKSRLLSDRFSAERPKGSFSTLEIQRTEQGDSAMYLCASSYRRDPAYGYTFGSGTRLTVV.

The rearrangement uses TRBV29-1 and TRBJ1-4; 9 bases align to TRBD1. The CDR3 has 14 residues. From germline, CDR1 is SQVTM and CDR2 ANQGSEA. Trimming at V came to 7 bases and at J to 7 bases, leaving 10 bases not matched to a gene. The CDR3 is CSGSTGGGSEKLFF. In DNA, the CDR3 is TGCAGCGGATCCACAGGGGGCGGAAGTGAAAAACTGTTTTTT.

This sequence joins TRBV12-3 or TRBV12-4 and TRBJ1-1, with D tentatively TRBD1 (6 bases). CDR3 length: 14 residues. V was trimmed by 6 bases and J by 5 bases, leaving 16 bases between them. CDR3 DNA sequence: TGTGCCAGCAGCCACGGACAGTTAGGTACTGAAGCTTTCTTT. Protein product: CASSHGQLGTEAFF.

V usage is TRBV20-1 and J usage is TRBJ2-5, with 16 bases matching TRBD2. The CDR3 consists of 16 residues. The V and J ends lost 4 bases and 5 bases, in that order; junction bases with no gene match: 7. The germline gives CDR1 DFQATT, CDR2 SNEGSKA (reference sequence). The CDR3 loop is CSAKGLAGGPVETQYF. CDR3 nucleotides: TGCAGTGCTAAGGGACTAGCGGGAGGGCCCGTCGAGACCCAGTACTTC.

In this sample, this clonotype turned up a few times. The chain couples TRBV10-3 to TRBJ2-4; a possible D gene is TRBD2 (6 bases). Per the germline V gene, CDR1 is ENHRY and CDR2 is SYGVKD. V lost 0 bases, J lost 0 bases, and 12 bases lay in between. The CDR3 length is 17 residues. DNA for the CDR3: TGTGCCATCAGTGAGTCGGGGGGACGGCTAGCCAAAAACATTCAGTACTTC. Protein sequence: CAISESGGRLAKNIQYF.

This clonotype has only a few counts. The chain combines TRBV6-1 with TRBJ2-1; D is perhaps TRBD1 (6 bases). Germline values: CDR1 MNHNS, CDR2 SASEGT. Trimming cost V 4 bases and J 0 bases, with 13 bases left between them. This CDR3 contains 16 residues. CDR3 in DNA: TGTGCCAGCAGTGCGGACAGCGTTAGCTCCTACAATGAGCAGTTCTTC. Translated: CASSADSVSSYNEQFF.

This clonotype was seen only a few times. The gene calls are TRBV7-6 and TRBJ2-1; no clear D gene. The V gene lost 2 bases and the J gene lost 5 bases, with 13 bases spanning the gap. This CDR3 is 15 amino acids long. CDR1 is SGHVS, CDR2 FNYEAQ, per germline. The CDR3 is CASSLNFWTDNEQFF. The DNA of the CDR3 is TGTGCCAGCAGCTTAAACTTTTGGACGGACAATGAGCAGTTCTTC.

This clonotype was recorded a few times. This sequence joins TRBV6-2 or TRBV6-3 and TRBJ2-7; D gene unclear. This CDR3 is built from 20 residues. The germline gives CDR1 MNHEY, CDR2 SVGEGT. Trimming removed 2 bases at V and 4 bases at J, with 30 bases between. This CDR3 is CASSYQSPGRWRPAGYEQYF. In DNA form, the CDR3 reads TGTGCCAGCAGTTACCAAAGCCCCGGACGTTGGCGGCCGGCAGGATACGAGCAGTACTTC.

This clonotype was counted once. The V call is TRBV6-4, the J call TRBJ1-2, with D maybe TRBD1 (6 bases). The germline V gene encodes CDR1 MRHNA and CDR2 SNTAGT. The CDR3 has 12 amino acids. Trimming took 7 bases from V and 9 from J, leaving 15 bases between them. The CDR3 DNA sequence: TGTGCCAGCACCGCTACAGGGATCCGCTACACCTTC. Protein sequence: CASTATGIRYTF.

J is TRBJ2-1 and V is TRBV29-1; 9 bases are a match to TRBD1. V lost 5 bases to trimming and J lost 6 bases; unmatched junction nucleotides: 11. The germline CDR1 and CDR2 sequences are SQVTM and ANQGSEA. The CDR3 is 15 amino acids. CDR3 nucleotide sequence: TGCAGCGTTCCCCGCGGGACAGGGCGATTCAATGAGCAGTTCTTC. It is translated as CSVPRGTGRFNEQFF.